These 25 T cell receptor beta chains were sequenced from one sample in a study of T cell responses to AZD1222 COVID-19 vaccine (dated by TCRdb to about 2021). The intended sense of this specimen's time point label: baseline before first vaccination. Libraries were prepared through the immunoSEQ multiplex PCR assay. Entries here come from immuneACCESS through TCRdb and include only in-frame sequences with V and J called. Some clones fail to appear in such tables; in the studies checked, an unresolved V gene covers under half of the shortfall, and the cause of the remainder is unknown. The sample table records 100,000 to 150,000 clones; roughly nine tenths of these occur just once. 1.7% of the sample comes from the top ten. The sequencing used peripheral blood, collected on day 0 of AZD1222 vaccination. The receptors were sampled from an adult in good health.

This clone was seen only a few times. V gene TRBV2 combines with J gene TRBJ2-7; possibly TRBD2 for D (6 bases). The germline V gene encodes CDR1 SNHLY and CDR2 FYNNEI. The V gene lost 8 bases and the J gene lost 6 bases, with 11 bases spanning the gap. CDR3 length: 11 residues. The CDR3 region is CASLGLLEQYV. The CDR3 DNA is TGTGCCAGCCTGGGACTTCTCGAGCAGTACGTC.

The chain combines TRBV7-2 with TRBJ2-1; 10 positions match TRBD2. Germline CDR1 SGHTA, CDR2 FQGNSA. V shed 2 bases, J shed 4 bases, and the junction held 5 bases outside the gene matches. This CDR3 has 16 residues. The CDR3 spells CASSLSGAGGYNEQFF. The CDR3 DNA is TGTGCCAGCAGCTTATCAGGAGCGGGGGGGTACAATGAGCAGTTCTTC. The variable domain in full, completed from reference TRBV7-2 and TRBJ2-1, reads GAGVSQSPSNKVTEKGKDVELRCDPISGHTALYWYRQSLGQGLEFLIYFQGNSAPDKSGLPSDRFSAERTGGSVSTLTIQRTQQEDSAVYLCASSLSGAGGYNEQFFGPGTRLTVL.

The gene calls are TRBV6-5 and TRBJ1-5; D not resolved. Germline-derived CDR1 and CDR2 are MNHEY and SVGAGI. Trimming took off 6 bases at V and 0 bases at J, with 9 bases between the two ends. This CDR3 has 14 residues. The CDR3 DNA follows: TGTGCCAGCAGCCCCTGGGGTAGCAATCAGCCCCAGCATTTT. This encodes CASSPWGSNQPQHF.

The CDR3 DNA reads TGTGCCTTAACCCTGGGGTCCCGTTCTAATAGCAATCAGCCCCAGCATTTT. Translated, it gives CALTLGSRSNSNQPQHF. The V gene is TRBV30, the J gene TRBJ1-5; D is undetermined. Per the germline V gene, CDR1 is GTSNPN and CDR2 is SVGIG (reference sequence). V was trimmed by 7 bases and J by 0 bases, leaving 22 bases between them. CDR3 length equals 17 residues. Complete variable domain (other parts from reference TRBV30 and TRBJ1-5): SQTIHQWPATLVQPVGSPLSLECTVEGTSNPNLYWYRQAAGRGLQLLFYSVGIGQISSEVPQNLSASRPQDRQFILSSKKLLLSDSGFYLCALTLGSRSNSNQPQHFGDGTRLSIL.

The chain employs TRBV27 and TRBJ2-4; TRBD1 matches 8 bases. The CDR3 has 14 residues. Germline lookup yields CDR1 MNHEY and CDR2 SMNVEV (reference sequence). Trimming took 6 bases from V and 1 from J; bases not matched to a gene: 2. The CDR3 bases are TGTGCCAGCAGGGACAGGGCGGCCAAAAACATTCAGTACTTC. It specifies CASRDRAAKNIQYF.

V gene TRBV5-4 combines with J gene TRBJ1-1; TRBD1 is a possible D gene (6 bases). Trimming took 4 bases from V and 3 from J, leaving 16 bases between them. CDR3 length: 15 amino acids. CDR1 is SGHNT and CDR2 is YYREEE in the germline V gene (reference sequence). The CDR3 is CASSPKTGRDTEAFF. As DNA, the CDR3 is TGTGCCAGCAGCCCTAAGACAGGTCGGGACACTGAAGCTTTCTTT. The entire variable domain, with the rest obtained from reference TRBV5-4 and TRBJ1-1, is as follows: ETGVTQSPTHLIKTRGQQVTLRCSSQSGHNTVSWYQQALGQGPQFIFQYYREEENGRGNFPPRFSGLQFPNYSSELNVNALELDDSALYLCASSPKTGRDTEAFFGQGTRLTVV.

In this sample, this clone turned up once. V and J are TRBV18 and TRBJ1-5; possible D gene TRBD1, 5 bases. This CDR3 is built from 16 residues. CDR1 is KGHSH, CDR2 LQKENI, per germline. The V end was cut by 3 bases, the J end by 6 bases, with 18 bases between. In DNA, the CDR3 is TGTGCCAGCTCACCGGACGAGACAGCCGGCGGTCAGCCCCAGCATTTT. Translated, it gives CASSPDETAGGQPQHF.

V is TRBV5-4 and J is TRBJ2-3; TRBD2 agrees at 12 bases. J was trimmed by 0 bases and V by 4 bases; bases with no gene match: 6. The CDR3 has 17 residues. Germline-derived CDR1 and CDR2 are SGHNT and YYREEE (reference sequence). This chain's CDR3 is CASSLGLAGLSTDTQYF. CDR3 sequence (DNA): TGTGCCAGCAGCCTGGGACTAGCGGGTTTGAGCACAGATACGCAGTATTTT.

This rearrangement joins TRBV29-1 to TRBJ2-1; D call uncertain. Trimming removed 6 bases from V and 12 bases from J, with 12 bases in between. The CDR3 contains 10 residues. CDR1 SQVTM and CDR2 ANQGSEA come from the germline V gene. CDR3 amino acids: CSVHGPGQFF. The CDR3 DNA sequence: TGCAGCGTACATGGACCAGGGCAGTTCTTC.

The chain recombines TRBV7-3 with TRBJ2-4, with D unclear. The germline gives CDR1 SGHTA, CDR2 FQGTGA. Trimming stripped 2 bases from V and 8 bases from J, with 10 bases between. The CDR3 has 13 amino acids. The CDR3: CASSLPTADIQYF. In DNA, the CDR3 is TGTGCCAGCAGCTTACCGACTGCAGACATTCAGTACTTC. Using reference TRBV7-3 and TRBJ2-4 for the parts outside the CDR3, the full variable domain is GAGVSQTPSNKVTEKGKYVELRCDPISGHTALYWYRQSLGQGPEFLIYFQGTGAADDSGLPNDRFFAVRPEGSVSTLKIQRTERGDSAVYLCASSLPTADIQYFGAGTRLSVL.

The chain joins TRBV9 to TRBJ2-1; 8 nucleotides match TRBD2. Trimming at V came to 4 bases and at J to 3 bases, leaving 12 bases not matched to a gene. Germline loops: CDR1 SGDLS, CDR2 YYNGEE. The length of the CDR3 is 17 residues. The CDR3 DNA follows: TGTGCCAGCAGCCGCCGTCGGGCGGGGGGCCTCTACAATGAGCAGTTCTTC. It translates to CASSRRRAGGLYNEQFF. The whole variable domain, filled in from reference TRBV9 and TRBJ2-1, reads DSGVTQTPKHLITATGQRVTLRCSPRSGDLSVYWYQQSLDQGLQFLIQYYNGEERAKGNILERFSAQQFPDLHSELNLSSLELGDSALYFCASSRRRAGGLYNEQFFGPGTRLTVL.

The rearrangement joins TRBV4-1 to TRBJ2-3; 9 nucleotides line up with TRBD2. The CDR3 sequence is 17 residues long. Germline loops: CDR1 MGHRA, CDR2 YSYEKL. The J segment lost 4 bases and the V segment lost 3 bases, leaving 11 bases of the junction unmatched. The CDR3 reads CASSQFGGGGVADTQYF. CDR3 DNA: TGCGCCAGCAGCCAGTTCGGAGGCGGGGGGGTTGCAGATACGCAGTATTTT.

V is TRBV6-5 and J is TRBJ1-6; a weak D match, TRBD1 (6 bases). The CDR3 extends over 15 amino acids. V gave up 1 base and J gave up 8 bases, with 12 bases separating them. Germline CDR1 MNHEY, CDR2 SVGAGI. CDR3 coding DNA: TGTGCCAGCAGTTACTGGCCAGGGGCGGATTCACCCCTCCACTTT. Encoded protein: CASSYWPGADSPLHF.

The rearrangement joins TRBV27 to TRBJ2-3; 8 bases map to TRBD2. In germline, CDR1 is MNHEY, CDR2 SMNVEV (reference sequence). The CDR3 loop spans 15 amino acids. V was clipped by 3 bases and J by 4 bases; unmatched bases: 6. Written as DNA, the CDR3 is TGTGCCAGCAGTTTTTTCGGGGGGGCCGCAGATACGCAGTATTTT. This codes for CASSFFGGAADTQYF.

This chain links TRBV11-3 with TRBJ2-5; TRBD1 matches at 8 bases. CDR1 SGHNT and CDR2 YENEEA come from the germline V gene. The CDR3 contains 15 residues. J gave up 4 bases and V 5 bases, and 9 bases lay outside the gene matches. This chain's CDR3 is CASSEGQGKSETQYF. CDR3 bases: TGTGCCAGCAGCGAAGGACAGGGTAAATCAGAGACCCAGTACTTC.

This chain's CDR3 is CASSLGNSGSSVETQYF. In nucleotides, the CDR3 is TGCGCCAGCAGCTTGGGGAATAGCGGGAGTTCTGTGGAGACCCAGTACTTC. The chain links TRBV5-1 to TRBJ2-5, with TRBD2 identical over 9 bases. The ends lost 0 bases at V and 5 bases at J; junction bases unmatched: 11. Germline lookup yields CDR1 SGHRS and CDR2 YFSETQ. The CDR3 is made up of 17 amino acids.

The CDR3 here is CASSPRDSMNTEAFF. CDR3 nucleotide sequence: TGTGCCAGCTCACCGCGGGACAGCATGAACACTGAAGCTTTCTTT. The chain recombines TRBV18 with TRBJ1-1, with TRBD1 identical over 7 bases. The V gene end was trimmed by 3 bases and the J gene end by 0 bases; junction bases not matched to a gene: 4. The CDR3 runs to 15 residues. Germline V gene sequence: CDR1 KGHSH, CDR2 LQKENI.

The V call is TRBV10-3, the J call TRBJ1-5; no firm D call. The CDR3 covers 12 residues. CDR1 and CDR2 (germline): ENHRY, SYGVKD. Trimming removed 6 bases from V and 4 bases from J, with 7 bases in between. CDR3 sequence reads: CAIREGNQPQHF. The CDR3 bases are TGTGCCATCAGGGAGGGAAATCAGCCCCAGCATTTT.

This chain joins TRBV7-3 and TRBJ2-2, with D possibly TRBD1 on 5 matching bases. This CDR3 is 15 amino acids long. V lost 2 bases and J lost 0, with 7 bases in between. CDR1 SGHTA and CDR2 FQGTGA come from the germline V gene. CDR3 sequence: CASSLGQANTGELFF. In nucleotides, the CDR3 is TGTGCCAGCAGCTTAGGACAAGCGAACACCGGGGAGCTGTTTTTT.

CDR3 DNA sequence: TGTGCCTCAGGGGCGACTCCGTCTGGAAACACCATATATTTT. Encoded protein: CASGATPSGNTIYF. This chain uses TRBV30 with TRBJ1-3; D might be TRBD1 (6 bases). CDR3 size: 14 residues. The germline gives CDR1 GTSNPN, CDR2 SVGIG (reference sequence). V dropped 7 bases and J dropped 1 base, with 14 bases sitting between them.

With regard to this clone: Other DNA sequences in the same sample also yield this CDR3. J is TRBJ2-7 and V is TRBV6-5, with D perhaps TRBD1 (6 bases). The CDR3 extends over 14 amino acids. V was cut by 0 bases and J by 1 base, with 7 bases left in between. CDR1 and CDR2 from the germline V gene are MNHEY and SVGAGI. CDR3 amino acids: CASSYSRGSYEQYF. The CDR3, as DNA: TGTGCCAGCAGTTACTCCAGGGGATCCTACGAGCAGTACTTC.

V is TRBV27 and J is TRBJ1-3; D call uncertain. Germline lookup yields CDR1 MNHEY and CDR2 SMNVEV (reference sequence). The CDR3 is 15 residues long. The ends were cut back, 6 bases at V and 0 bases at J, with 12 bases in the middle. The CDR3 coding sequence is TGTGCCAGCAGCCCCTCGGCCATCTCTGGAAACACCATATATTTT. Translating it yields CASSPSAISGNTIYF.

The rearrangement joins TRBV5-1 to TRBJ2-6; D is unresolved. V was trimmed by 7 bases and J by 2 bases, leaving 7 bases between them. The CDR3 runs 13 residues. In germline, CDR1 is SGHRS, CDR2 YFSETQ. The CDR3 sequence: CASGFTGANVLTF. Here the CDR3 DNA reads TGCGCCAGCGGATTCACTGGGGCCAACGTCCTGACTTTC.

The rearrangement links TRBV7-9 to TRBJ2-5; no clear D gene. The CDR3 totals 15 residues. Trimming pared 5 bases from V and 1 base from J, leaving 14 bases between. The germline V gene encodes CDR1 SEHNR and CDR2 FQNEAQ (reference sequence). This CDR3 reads CASSPHEATQETQYF. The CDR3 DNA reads TGTGCCAGCAGCCCCCACGAGGCTACCCAAGAGACCCAGTACTTC. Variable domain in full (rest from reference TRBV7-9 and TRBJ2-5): DTGVSQNPRHKITKRGQNVTFRCDPISEHNRLYWYRQTLGQGPEFLTYFQNEAQLEKSRLLSDRFSAERPKGSFSTLEIQRTEQGDSAMYLCASSPHEATQETQYFGPGTRLLVL.

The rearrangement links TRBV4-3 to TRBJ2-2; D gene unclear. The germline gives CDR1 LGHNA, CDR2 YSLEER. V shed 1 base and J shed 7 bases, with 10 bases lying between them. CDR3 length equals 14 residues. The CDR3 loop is CASSQVLEGGELFF. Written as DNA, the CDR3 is TGCGCCAGCAGCCAAGTGTTGGAAGGCGGGGAGCTGTTTTTT.